This T cell receptor beta chain was sequenced for a study of T cell responses to AZD1222 COVID-19 vaccine. Germline V lookup: CDR1 SNHLY, CDR2 FYNNEI. The CDR3 runs to 12 residues. Trimming cost V 4 bases and J 5 bases, with 9 bases left between them. Profiled with immunoSEQ multiplex PCR; TCRdb holds only in-frame clones, not every one. Of tens of thousands of clones in the sample, just over 90% were seen once. The sample here was peripheral blood, taken on day 0 of AZD1222 vaccination. The sequence was obtained from an adult in good health. The chain couples TRBV2 to TRBJ2-7; D is ambiguous. This CDR3 is CASSANIDEQYF. CDR3 bases: TGTGCCAGCAGTGCTAACATCGACGAGCAGTACTTC. The variable domain in full, completed from reference TRBV2 and TRBJ2-7, reads EPEVTQTPSHQVTQMGQEVILRCVPISNHLYFYWYRQILGQKVEFLVSFYNNEISEKSEIFDDQFSVERPDGSNFTLKIRSTKLEDSAMYFCASSANIDEQYFGPGTRLTVT.